Listed below are T cell receptor beta chains from one sample, sequenced in a study of cytomegalovirus exposure and HLA in healthy donors. TCRdb keeps only in-frame clones here, not all; method: immunoSEQ multiplex PCR. Of 150,000 to 200,000 clones in the sample, around nine tenths are singletons; the top ten hold roughly 1.8%. The specimen was PBMCs. These receptors originate from a woman younger than 35 in good health and CMV-seronegative. CDR3s include the opening cysteine and the closing phenylalanine or tryptophan. Each record gives: V gene, CDR3 length, D gene, clone size, J gene, CDR3 DNA, CDR3 protein. The D gene is left open where the match is weak. For some rows the clone size is stated as once, few or many, or as a class when expanded; others skip it.

v_call: TRBV6-5; cdr3_length: 15; d_call: .; clone_size: .; j_call: TRBJ2-7; cdr3_nt: TGTGCCAGCAGCCGATCTGGGGGGAGCTCCTACGAGCAGTACTTC; cdr3_aa: CASSRSGGSSYEQYF
v_call: TRBV28; cdr3_length: 15; d_call: .; clone_size: .; j_call: TRBJ1-4; cdr3_nt: TGTGCCAGCAACCCGGGGGGCTCGCATAATGAAAAACTGTTTTTT; cdr3_aa: CASNPGGSHNEKLFF
v_call: TRBV28; cdr3_length: 12; d_call: .; clone_size: once; j_call: TRBJ1-5; cdr3_nt: TGTGCCGGCTCGGGTAGCAATCAGCCCCAGCATTTT; cdr3_aa: CAGSGSNQPQHF
v_call: TRBV19; cdr3_length: 15; d_call: TRBD2; clone_size: .; j_call: TRBJ2-5; cdr3_nt: TGTGCCAGTAGCCCCTCAGCGGGAGGTTTAGAGACCCAGTACTTC; cdr3_aa: CASSPSAGGLETQYF
v_call: TRBV29-1; cdr3_length: 13; d_call: .; clone_size: .; j_call: TRBJ2-5; cdr3_nt: TGCAGCGTTGATAGATCGGGCCAAGAGACCCAGTACTTC; cdr3_aa: CSVDRSGQETQYF
v_call: TRBV19; cdr3_length: 13; d_call: TRBD1; clone_size: .; j_call: TRBJ1-4; cdr3_nt: TGTGCCACCGGGACAGGGATTCATGAAAAACTGTTTTTT; cdr3_aa: CATGTGIHEKLFF
v_call: TRBV13; cdr3_length: 16; d_call: TRBD2; clone_size: .; j_call: TRBJ2-1; cdr3_nt: TGTGCCAGCAGTCCAACTAGCGGGGGGGGTTACAATGAGCAGTTCTTC; cdr3_aa: CASSPTSGGGYNEQFF
v_call: TRBV7-9; cdr3_length: 16; d_call: TRBD2; clone_size: .; j_call: TRBJ2-1; cdr3_nt: TGTGCCAGCAGCTTAGGCGGGAGGGCTCCGGGCAATGAGCAGTTCTTC; cdr3_aa: CASSLGGRAPGNEQFF
v_call: TRBV7-9; cdr3_length: 15; d_call: TRBD2; clone_size: .; j_call: TRBJ2-1; cdr3_nt: TGTGCCAGCAGCGCTTTGCTGGGGAGGGAGGGTGAGCAGTTCTTC; cdr3_aa: CASSALLGREGEQFF
v_call: TRBV4-1; cdr3_length: 15; d_call: .; clone_size: .; j_call: TRBJ2-1; cdr3_nt: TGCGCCAGCAGCAGTAGGGGGAGCCGATATAATGAGCAGTTCTTC; cdr3_aa: CASSSRGSRYNEQFF
v_call: TRBV9; cdr3_length: 16; d_call: TRBD1; clone_size: .; j_call: TRBJ2-3; cdr3_nt: TGTGCCAGCAGCATAAGGACAGGGATCGGAGTAAATACGCAGTATTTT; cdr3_aa: CASSIRTGIGVNTQYF
v_call: TRBV28; cdr3_length: 13; d_call: .; clone_size: .; j_call: TRBJ1-2; cdr3_nt: TGTGCCAGCAGTTCAGGCAGGGGCTATGGCTACACCTTC; cdr3_aa: CASSSGRGYGYTF